This is a list of T cell receptor beta chains from one sample in a study of blood T cell repertoires in COVID-19. Clones were read by immunoSEQ multiplex PCR, and TCRdb kept only the in-frame ones, dropping some. This sample yields approximately 110,000 clones, of which about 76% are seen a single time; roughly 19% belongs to the top ten. Specimen: peripheral blood. The source is a woman in her seventies with acute or convalescent COVID-19. CDR3s include the opening cysteine and the closing phenylalanine or tryptophan. The D gene is left open where the match is weak. Part of the rows lack a size; the others show once, few, many or a class for expanded clones.

j_call v_call d_call clone_size cdr3_aa cdr3_nt
TRBJ1-5 TRBV9 - once CASSSPRTANNQPQHF TGTGCCAGCAGTTCACCTCGGACAGCCAACAATCAGCCCCAGCATTTT
TRBJ1-1 TRBV7-6 TRBD1 many CASSLAGGRAEAFF TGTGCCAGCAGCTTAGCAGGGGGCCGCGCTGAAGCTTTCTTT
TRBJ2-1 TRBV15 - - CATSRVRSSYNEQFF TGTGCCACCAGCAGAGTCCGGAGCTCCTACAATGAGCAGTTCTTC
TRBJ1-2 TRBV6-5 - - CASRPGQDYGYTF TGTGCCAGCAGGCCCGGACAAGACTATGGCTACACCTTC
TRBJ1-2 TRBV12-3/TRBV12-4 TRBD1 once CASSLGQHYGYTF TGTGCCAGCAGTTTGGGACAGCACTATGGCTACACCTTC
TRBJ2-5 TRBV20-1 - - CSASPSPGRRETQYF TGCAGTGCTAGTCCATCTCCAGGGAGGCGAGAGACCCAGTACTTC
TRBJ1-2 TRBV10-3 - once CAISEGQTNTNYGYTF TGTGCCATCAGTGAAGGGCAGACTAACACTAACTATGGCTACACCTTC
TRBJ2-7 TRBV5-4 TRBD1 - CASSQQQGAREQYF TGTGCCAGCAGCCAGCAACAGGGGGCGAGAGAGCAGTACTTC
TRBJ2-7 TRBV5-6 TRBD1 - CASARGRGMGEQYF TGTGCCAGCGCCAGGGGGCGTGGGATGGGGGAGCAGTACTTC
TRBJ2-5 TRBV9 TRBD2 - CASSTSGTSQETQYF TGTGCCAGCAGTACCTCCGGGACTAGCCAAGAGACCCAGTACTTC
TRBJ1-5 TRBV15 TRBD1 once CATSSVTGGAGNQPQHF TGTGCCACCAGCAGCGTGACAGGGGGAGCGGGCAATCAGCCCCAGCATTTT
TRBJ1-4 TRBV19 TRBD1 - CATSDRGRNEKLFF TGTGCCACCTCTGACAGGGGCCGAAACGAAAAACTGTTTTTT
TRBJ1-1 TRBV6-5 - once CASSYSRLVNTEAFF TGTGCCAGCAGTTACTCGAGGTTGGTGAACACTGAAGCTTTCTTT
TRBJ2-1 TRBV19 - - CASSIRRRPVYNEQFF TGTGCCAGTAGTATCCGGCGGAGACCGGTCTACAATGAGCAGTTCTTC
TRBJ1-2 TRBV5-1 TRBD1 - CASRLLQGDGYTF TGCGCCAGCAGGTTACTACAGGGGGACGGCTACACCTTC
TRBJ1-2 TRBV7-9 - once CASSSRKGEGYTF TGTGCCAGCAGCTCCCGCAAGGGGGAAGGCTACACCTTC
TRBJ2-6 TRBV18 - - CASSPRQVSGANVLTF TGTGCCAGCTCACCTAGACAGGTCTCTGGGGCCAACGTCCTGACTTTC
TRBJ1-2 TRBV18 - few CASSPGTDYGYTF TGTGCCAGCTCACCAGGGACTGACTATGGCTACACCTTC